This T cell receptor beta chain was captured by sequencing in a study of blood T cell repertoires in COVID-19. Study at large: COVID-19 samples, acute and convalescent, were from the United States, Italy and Spain. Sources were T cells, B-cell-depleted T cells, or PBMCs; the material itself was cDNA or gDNA.

In the original processing: Researchers report that nucleated cell counts were estimated from reference gene primer amplification. Data came from immunoSEQ multiplex PCR; TCRdb stores just in-frame clones and leaves some out. Clonal size and the V and J genes are those of that table, whereas D and trimming came from the DNA. The sample has 340,000 or so clones, around 88% seen once; the top ten hold roughly 3%. Sequencing input: peripheral blood. The source is a man between 25 and 39 years old with active or convalescent COVID-19.

CDR3 amino acids: CASSPQDRGPMAQYF. The CDR3 DNA is TGTGCCAGCAGCCCTCAGGACAGGGGCCCTATGGCGCAGTACTTC. The rearrangement uses TRBV4-2 and TRBJ2-7; 9 bases are shared with TRBD1. CDR1 is LGHNA, CDR2 YNFKEQ, per germline. V lost 4 bases, J lost 9 bases, and 13 bases stayed unmatched. This CDR3 is built from 15 residues.